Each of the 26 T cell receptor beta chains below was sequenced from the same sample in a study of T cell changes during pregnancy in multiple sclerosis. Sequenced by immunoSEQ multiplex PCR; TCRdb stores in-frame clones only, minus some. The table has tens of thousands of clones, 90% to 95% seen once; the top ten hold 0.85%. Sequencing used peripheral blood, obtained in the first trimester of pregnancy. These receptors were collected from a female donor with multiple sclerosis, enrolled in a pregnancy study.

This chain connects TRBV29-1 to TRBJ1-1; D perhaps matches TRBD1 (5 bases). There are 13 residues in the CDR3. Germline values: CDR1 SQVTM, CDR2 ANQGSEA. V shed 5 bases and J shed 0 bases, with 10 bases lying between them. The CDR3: CSVRGDLNTEAFF. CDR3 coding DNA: TGCAGCGTTAGGGGTGACCTGAACACTGAAGCTTTCTTT.

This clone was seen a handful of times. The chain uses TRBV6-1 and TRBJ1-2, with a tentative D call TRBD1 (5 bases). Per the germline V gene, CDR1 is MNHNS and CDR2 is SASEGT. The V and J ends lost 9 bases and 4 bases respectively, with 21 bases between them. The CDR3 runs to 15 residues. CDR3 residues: CASSLLGQGAYGYTF. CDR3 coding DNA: TGTGCCAGTAGCCTGCTCGGGCAGGGCGCCTATGGCTACACCTTC.

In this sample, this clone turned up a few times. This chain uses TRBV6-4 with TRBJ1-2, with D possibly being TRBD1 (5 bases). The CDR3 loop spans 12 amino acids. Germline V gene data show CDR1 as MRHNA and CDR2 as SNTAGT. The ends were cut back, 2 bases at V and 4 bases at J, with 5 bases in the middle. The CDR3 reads CASSDRGYGYTF. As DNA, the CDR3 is TGTGCCAGCAGTGACAGGGGCTATGGCTACACCTTC.

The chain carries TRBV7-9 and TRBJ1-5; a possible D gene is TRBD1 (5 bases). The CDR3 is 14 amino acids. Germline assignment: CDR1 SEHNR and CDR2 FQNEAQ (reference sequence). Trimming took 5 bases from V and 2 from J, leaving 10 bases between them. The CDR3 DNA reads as TGTGCCAGCAGCGGAGGGGACCGCAATCAGCCCCAGCATTTT. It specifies CASSGGDRNQPQHF.

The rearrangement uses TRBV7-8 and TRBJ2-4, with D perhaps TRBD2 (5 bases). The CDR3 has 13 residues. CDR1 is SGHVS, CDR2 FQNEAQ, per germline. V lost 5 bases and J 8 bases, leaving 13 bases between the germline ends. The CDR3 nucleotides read TGTGCCAGCAGCCTAGGGATGAGGGACATTCAGTACTTC. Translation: CASSLGMRDIQYF.

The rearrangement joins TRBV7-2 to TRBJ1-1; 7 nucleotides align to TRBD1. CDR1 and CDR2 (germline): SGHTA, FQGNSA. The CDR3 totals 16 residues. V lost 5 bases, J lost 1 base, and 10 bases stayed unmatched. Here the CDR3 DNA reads TGTGCCAGCAGCCCGGGACAGCAGTACAAGAACACTGAAGCTTTCTTT. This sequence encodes CASSPGQQYKNTEAFF.

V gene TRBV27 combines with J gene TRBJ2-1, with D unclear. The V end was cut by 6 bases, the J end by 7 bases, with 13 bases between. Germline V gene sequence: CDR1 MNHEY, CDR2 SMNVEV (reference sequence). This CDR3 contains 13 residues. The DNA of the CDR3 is TGTGCCAGCAGCCTAACCCTCTGGAATGAGCAGTTCTTC. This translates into CASSLTLWNEQFF.

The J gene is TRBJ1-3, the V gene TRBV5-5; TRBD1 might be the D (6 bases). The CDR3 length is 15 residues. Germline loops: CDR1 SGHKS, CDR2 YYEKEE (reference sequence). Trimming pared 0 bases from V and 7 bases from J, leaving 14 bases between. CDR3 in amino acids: CASSLGQGLMNTIYF. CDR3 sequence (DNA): TGTGCCAGCAGCTTGGGCCAGGGGTTAATGAACACCATATATTTT.

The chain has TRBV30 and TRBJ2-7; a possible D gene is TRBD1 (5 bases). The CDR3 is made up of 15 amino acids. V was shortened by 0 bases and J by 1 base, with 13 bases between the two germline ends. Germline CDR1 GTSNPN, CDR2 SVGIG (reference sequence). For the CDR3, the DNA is TGTGCCTGGAGTGTAGGATTGGGGCAGTCCTACGAGCAGTACTTC. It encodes CAWSVGLGQSYEQYF.

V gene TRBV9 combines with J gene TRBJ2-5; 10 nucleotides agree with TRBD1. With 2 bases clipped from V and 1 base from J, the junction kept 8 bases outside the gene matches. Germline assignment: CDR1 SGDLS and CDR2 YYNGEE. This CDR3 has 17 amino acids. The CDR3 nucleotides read TGTGCCAGCAGCGTCGGGACAGGGGCAAGACTCCAAGAGACCCAGTACTTC. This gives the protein CASSVGTGARLQETQYF.

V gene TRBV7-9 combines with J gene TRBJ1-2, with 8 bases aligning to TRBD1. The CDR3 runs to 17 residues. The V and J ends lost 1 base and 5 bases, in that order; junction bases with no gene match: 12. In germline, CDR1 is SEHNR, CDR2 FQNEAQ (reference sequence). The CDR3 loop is CASSLEEASGQGYGYTF. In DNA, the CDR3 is TGTGCCAGCAGCTTAGAAGAAGCATCAGGACAGGGATATGGCTACACCTTC.

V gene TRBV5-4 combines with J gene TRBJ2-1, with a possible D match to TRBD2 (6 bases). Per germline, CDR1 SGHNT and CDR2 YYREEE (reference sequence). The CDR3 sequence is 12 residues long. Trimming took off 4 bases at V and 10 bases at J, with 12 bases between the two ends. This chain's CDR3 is CASSLPGLEQFF. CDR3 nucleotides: TGTGCCAGCAGCCTTCCGGGACTGGAGCAGTTCTTC.

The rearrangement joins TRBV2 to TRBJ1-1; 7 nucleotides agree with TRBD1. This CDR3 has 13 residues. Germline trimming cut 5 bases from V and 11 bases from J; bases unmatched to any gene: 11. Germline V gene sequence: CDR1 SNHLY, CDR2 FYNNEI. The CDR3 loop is CASSSPGQERAFF. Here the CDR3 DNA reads TGTGCCAGCAGTAGCCCTGGACAGGAGAGGGCTTTCTTT.

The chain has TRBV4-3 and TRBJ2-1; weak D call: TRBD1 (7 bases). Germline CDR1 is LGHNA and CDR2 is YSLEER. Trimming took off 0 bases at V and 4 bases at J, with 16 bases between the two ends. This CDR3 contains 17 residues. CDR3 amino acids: CASSQDRRGQLYNEQFF. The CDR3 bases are TGCGCCAGCAGCCAAGATCGGAGGGGACAGCTTTACAATGAGCAGTTCTTC.

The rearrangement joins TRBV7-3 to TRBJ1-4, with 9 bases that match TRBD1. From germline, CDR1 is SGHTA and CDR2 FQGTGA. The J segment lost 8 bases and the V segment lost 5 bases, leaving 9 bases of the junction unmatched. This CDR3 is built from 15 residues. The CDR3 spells CASSRGGQGNEKLFF. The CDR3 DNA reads TGTGCCAGCAGCCGGGGAGGACAGGGGAACGAAAAACTGTTTTTT.

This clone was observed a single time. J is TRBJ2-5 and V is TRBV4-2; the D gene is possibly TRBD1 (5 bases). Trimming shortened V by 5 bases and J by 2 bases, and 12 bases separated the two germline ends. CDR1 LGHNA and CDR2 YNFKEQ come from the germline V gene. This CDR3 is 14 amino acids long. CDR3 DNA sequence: TGTGCCAGCAGCGGACACCCCGGGCAAGAGACCCAGTACTTC. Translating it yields CASSGHPGQETQYF.

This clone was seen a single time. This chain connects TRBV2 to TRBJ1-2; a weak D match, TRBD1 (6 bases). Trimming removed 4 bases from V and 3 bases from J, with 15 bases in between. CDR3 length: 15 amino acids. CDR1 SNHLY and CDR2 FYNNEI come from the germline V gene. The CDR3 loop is CASSVAYRVDYGYTF. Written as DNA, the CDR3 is TGTGCCAGCAGTGTAGCCTACAGGGTGGACTATGGCTACACCTTC.

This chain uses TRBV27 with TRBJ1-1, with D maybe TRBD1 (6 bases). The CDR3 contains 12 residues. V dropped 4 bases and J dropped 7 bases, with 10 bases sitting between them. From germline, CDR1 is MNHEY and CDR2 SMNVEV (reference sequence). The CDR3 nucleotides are TGTGCCAGCAGTTCGGGACAACTTGAAGCTTTCTTT. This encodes CASSSGQLEAFF.

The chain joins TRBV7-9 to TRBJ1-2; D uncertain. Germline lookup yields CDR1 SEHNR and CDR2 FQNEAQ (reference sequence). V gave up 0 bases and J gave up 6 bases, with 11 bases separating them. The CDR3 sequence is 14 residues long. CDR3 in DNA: TGTGCCAGCAGCTTAGCGCGGCCTTTAGATGGCTACACCTTC. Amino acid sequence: CASSLARPLDGYTF.

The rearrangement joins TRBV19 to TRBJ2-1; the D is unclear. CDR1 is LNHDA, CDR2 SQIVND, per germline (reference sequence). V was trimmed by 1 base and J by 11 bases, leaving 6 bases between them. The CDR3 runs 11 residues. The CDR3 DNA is TGTGCCAGTAGTATAGCTACGAAGCAGTTCTTC. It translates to CASSIATKQFF.

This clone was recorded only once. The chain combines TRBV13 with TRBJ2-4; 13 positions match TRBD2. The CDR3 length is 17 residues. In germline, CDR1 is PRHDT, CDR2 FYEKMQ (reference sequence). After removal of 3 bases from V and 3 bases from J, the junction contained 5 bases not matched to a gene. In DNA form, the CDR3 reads TGTGCCAGCAGCTTTAGGACTAGCGGGGGTGGCAAAAACATTCAGTACTTC. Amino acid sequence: CASSFRTSGGGKNIQYF.

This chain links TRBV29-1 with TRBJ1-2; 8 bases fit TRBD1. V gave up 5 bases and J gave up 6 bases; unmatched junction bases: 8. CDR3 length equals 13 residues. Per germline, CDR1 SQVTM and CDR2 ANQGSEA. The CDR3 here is CSVIGQGIDGYTF. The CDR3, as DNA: TGCAGCGTTATAGGACAGGGAATCGATGGCTACACCTTC.

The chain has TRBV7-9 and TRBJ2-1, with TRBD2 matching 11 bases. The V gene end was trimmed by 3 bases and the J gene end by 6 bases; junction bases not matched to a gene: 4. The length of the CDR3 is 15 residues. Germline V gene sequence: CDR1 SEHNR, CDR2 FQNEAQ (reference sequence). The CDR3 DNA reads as TGTGCCAGCAGCTTTCTCCTAGCGGGGGGCAATGAGCAGTTCTTC. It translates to CASSFLLAGGNEQFF.

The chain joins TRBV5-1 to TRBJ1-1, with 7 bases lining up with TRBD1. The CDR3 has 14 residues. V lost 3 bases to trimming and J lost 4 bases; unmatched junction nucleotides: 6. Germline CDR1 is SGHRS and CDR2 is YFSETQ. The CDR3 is CASSSHRGGTEAFF. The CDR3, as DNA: TGCGCCAGCAGCTCCCACAGGGGAGGCACTGAAGCTTTCTTT.

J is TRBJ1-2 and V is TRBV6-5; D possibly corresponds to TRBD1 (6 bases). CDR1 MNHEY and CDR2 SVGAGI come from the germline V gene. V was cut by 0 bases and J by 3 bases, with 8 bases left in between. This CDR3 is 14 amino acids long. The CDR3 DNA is TGTGCCAGCAGTTACTCTTCAGGGGACTATGGCTACACCTTC. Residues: CASSYSSGDYGYTF.

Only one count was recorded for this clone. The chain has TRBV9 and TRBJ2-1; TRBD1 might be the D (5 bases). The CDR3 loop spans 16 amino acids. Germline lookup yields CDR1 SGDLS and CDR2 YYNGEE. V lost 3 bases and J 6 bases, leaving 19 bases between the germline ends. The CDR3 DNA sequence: TGTGCCAGCAGCGCAGAAGGGGATCTATGGGTCAATGAGCAGTTCTTC. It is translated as CASSAEGDLWVNEQFF.